These 29 T cell receptor beta chains share one sample of origin, sequenced in a study of T cell changes during pregnancy in multiple sclerosis. Only in-frame clones appear in the TCRdb table, and some are missing; sequencing was by immunoSEQ multiplex PCR. This sample has fewer than 130,000 clones, with approximately 93% found just once. This material consisted of peripheral blood, taken after pregnancy. These receptors were obtained from a female donor with multiple sclerosis, enrolled in a pregnancy study.

This CDR3 reads CASSHHRGDYGYTF. CDR3 DNA: TGTGCCAGTAGTCACCACAGGGGAGACTATGGCTACACCTTC. The gene calls are TRBV19 and TRBJ1-2; TRBD1 aligns across 7 bases. Germline loops: CDR1 LNHDA, CDR2 SQIVND (reference sequence). V was clipped by 5 bases and J by 3 bases; unmatched bases: 6. The CDR3 has 14 residues.

This chain joins TRBV5-1 and TRBJ2-1, with D possibly TRBD2 on 6 matching bases. This CDR3 is built from 15 residues. Trimming removed 0 bases from V and 0 bases from J, with 7 bases in between. Germline assignment: CDR1 SGHRS and CDR2 YFSETQ. The CDR3 region has the DNA TGCGCCAGCAGCTTGGACGGGAGCTCCTACAATGAGCAGTTCTTC. Encoded protein: CASSLDGSSYNEQFF.

V is TRBV19 and J is TRBJ2-3; 10 bases fit TRBD2. The length of the CDR3 is 15 residues. The V segment lost 7 bases and the J segment 1 base; nucleotides outside the gene matches: 5. The germline V gene has CDR1 LNHDA and CDR2 SQIVND (reference sequence). The chain's CDR3 is CASIGLAEGTDTQYF. DNA of the CDR3: TGTGCCAGTATAGGACTAGCGGAAGGCACAGATACGCAGTATTTT.

The rearrangement uses TRBV11-3 and TRBJ2-7, with D possibly TRBD2 on 5 matching bases. Germline CDR1 reads SGHNT; CDR2 reads YENEEA. The length of the CDR3 is 13 residues. V was shortened by 4 bases and J by 2 bases, with 9 bases between the two germline ends. The chain's CDR3 is CASSYPRAYEQYF. The CDR3 DNA reads TGTGCCAGCAGCTACCCGCGGGCCTACGAGCAGTACTTC.

The CDR3 DNA is TGTGCCAGCAGCGGGTACCCAGGGATCGAAAAACTGTTTTTT. Its protein product is CASSGYPGIEKLFF. This chain links TRBV6-5 with TRBJ1-4, with TRBD1 as a possible D gene (5 bases). Trimming stripped 6 bases from V and 8 bases from J, with 16 bases between. There are 14 residues in the CDR3. Germline V gene sequence: CDR1 MNHEY, CDR2 SVGAGI.

The V call is TRBV29-1, the J call TRBJ1-2; D remains unclear. Per germline, CDR1 SQVTM and CDR2 ANQGSEA. V was shortened by 1 base and J by 6 bases, with 6 bases between the two germline ends. This CDR3 is 11 amino acids long. The CDR3 region is CSVEGEDGYTF. In DNA form, the CDR3 reads TGCAGCGTTGAAGGCGAAGATGGCTACACCTTC.

CDR3: CASSVTGVGSPLHF. The CDR3 nucleotides are TGTGCCAGCAGTGTCACAGGGGTGGGTTCACCCCTCCACTTT. This chain uses TRBV6-6 with TRBJ1-6, with 7 positions matching TRBD1. Trimming cost V 5 bases and J 9 bases; bases outside gene matches: 7. From germline, CDR1 is MNHNY and CDR2 SVGAGI (reference sequence). This CDR3 has 14 residues.

The CDR3 region is CASSVDRAYGYTF. CDR3 sequence (DNA): TGCGCCAGCAGCGTGGACAGGGCGTATGGCTACACCTTC. This sequence joins TRBV5-1 and TRBJ1-2; 8 nucleotides align to TRBD1. This CDR3 spans 13 amino acids. Trimming at V came to 4 bases and at J to 5 bases, leaving 4 bases not matched to a gene. Germline lookup yields CDR1 SGHRS and CDR2 YFSETQ.

The genes are TRBV7-9 and TRBJ1-1; D ambiguous. Germline V gene lookup returns CDR1 SEHNR and CDR2 FQNEAQ (reference sequence). V was pared by 5 bases and J by 1 base, with 11 bases between. CDR3 length equals 14 residues. Here the CDR3 DNA reads TGTGCCAGCAGCCTTATAACTGGGAACACTGAAGCTTTCTTT. This codes for CASSLITGNTEAFF.

The V call is TRBV6-1, the J call TRBJ2-7; D not certain. V was trimmed by 6 bases and J by 2 bases, leaving 8 bases between them. This CDR3 contains 12 residues. Germline values: CDR1 MNHNS, CDR2 SASEGT. CDR3: CASRHTAYEQYF. The CDR3 bases are TGTGCCAGCAGACATACCGCCTACGAGCAGTACTTC.

The chain has TRBV10-3 and TRBJ2-1, with a possible D match to TRBD1 (6 bases). The V gene lost 11 bases and the J gene lost 9 bases, with 14 bases spanning the gap. Germline V gene lookup returns CDR1 ENHRY and CDR2 SYGVKD. The CDR3 is 11 amino acids. The CDR3 region has the DNA TGTGCCTACGGGCAGGGGTCTGAGCAGTTCTTC. Its protein is CAYGQGSEQFF.

The J gene is TRBJ2-7, the V gene TRBV6-5; 7 bases line up with TRBD1. Germline lookup yields CDR1 MNHEY and CDR2 SVGAGI. The CDR3 spans 13 residues. Trimming took 0 bases from V and 5 from J; bases not matched to a gene: 1. The CDR3 region is CASSYSTGNEQYF. For the CDR3, the DNA is TGTGCCAGCAGTTACTCGACAGGGAACGAGCAGTACTTC.

V is TRBV7-9 and J is TRBJ1-5; 9 bases agree with TRBD1. Germline-derived CDR1 and CDR2 are SEHNR and FQNEAQ (reference sequence). The CDR3 is made up of 19 amino acids. V lost 1 base to trimming and J lost 3 bases; unmatched junction nucleotides: 13. CDR3 amino acids: CASSLGSGTGRGANQPQHF. DNA of the CDR3: TGTGCCAGCAGCTTAGGTTCCGGGACAGGGCGAGGAGCCAATCAGCCCCAGCATTTT.

The DNA for the CDR3 is TGTGCCAGCAGCGGCAGGGGGGCCTCCTACGAGCAGTACTTC. It codes for CASSGRGASYEQYF. The chain joins TRBV13 to TRBJ2-7; D may be TRBD1 (7 bases). Germline loops: CDR1 PRHDT, CDR2 FYEKMQ (reference sequence). V shed 5 bases and J shed 0 bases, with 11 bases lying between them. The CDR3 loop spans 14 amino acids.

The V gene is TRBV5-1, the J gene TRBJ2-3; D remains ambiguous. Trimming left V 0 bases short and J 6 bases short, with 8 bases between. Germline lookup yields CDR1 SGHRS and CDR2 YFSETQ. The CDR3 length is 13 residues. Here the CDR3 reads CASSLGGVDTQYF. In DNA, the CDR3 is TGCGCCAGCAGCTTGGGAGGTGTTGATACGCAGTATTTT.

This chain links TRBV29-1 with TRBJ2-2, with D maybe TRBD2 (5 bases). Trimming cost V 6 bases and J 6 bases, with 14 bases left between them. The germline gives CDR1 SQVTM, CDR2 ANQGSEA. The CDR3 is 13 amino acids. The DNA of the CDR3 is TGCAGCGTCTCCCGGTCGAGGGCCGGGGAGCTGTTTTTT. As protein: CSVSRSRAGELFF.

This clone was detected many times. The rearrangement joins TRBV19 to TRBJ2-1, with 7 bases identical to TRBD2. CDR3 length: 15 amino acids. J lost 9 bases, V lost 4 bases, and 12 bases had no gene match. CDR1 is LNHDA, CDR2 SQIVND, per germline (reference sequence). The CDR3 DNA follows: TGTGCCAGTAGTACTTTTCGCGGGGGAGCATCTGAGCAGTTCTTC. Translating it yields CASSTFRGGASEQFF.

The genes are TRBV28 and TRBJ1-2; no definite D call. The CDR3 has 15 residues. Germline V lookup: CDR1 MDHEN, CDR2 SYDVKM. Deletions cut 1 base from V and 7 bases from J, with 16 bases between. The CDR3 region has the DNA TGTGCCAGCAGTTTATTGGTGGGTACCCGAGGTGGCTACACCTTC. Translated, it gives CASSLLVGTRGGYTF.

This chain uses TRBV5-1 with TRBJ2-7, with D maybe TRBD1 (5 bases). V lost 4 bases, J lost 1 base, and 9 bases lay in between. Germline assignment: CDR1 SGHRS and CDR2 YFSETQ. The CDR3 sequence is 13 residues long. Here the CDR3 reads CASSARVSYEQYF. DNA of the CDR3: TGCGCCAGCAGCGCCAGGGTTTCCTACGAGCAGTACTTC.

This sequence joins TRBV2 and TRBJ2-3, with 9 bases matching TRBD1. The CDR3 covers 14 residues. The germline CDR1 and CDR2 sequences are SNHLY and FYNNEI. V gave up 3 bases and J gave up 8 bases; unmatched junction bases: 6. CDR3 residues: CASSEGQGLATQYF. CDR3 DNA: TGTGCCAGCAGTGAGGGACAGGGCCTCGCTACGCAGTATTTT.

The chain couples TRBV27 to TRBJ2-3; 8 bases map to TRBD2. The CDR3 length is 15 residues. Germline V gene sequence: CDR1 MNHEY, CDR2 SMNVEV (reference sequence). Trimming took 5 bases from V and 1 from J; bases not matched to a gene: 5. CDR3 loop: CASSQGLAGTDTQYF. In DNA form, the CDR3 reads TGTGCCAGCAGTCAAGGACTAGCAGGCACAGATACGCAGTATTTT.

This clone appeared once. The chain couples TRBV29-1 to TRBJ1-4; D possibly corresponds to TRBD1 (5 bases). The CDR3 extends over 13 amino acids. Germline V lookup: CDR1 SQVTM, CDR2 ANQGSEA. The ends were cut back, 7 bases at V and 5 bases at J, with 14 bases in the middle. CDR3 region: CSATGRENEKLFF. CDR3 DNA: TGCAGCGCCACGGGACGGGAGAATGAAAAACTGTTTTTT. Drawing the rest from reference TRBV29-1 and TRBJ1-4, the complete variable domain is SAVISQKPSRDICQRGTSLTIQCQVDSQVTMMFWYRQQPGQSLTLIATANQGSEATYESGFVIDKFPISRPNLTFSTLTVSNMSPEDSSIYLCSATGRENEKLFFGSGTQLSVL.

The chain employs TRBV19 and TRBJ1-4, with 9 bases aligning to TRBD1. Germline CDR1 is LNHDA and CDR2 is SQIVND (reference sequence). Unmatched junction bases numbered 3, after V lost 4 bases and J lost 0 bases. This CDR3 has 16 residues. CDR3 protein: CASSRGTGPTNEKLFF. CDR3 nucleotide sequence: TGTGCCAGTAGTAGAGGGACAGGGCCAACTAATGAAAAACTGTTTTTT.

This clone appeared a single time. The rearrangement links TRBV7-3 to TRBJ2-5; the match to TRBD1 covers 9 bases. This CDR3 spans 13 amino acids. With 5 bases clipped from V and 5 bases from J, the junction kept 3 bases outside the gene matches. The V gene's germline CDR1 is SGHTA and CDR2 FQGTGA. The CDR3 spells CASSHGQGETQYF. The CDR3 nucleotides read TGTGCCAGCAGCCACGGACAGGGGGAGACCCAGTACTTC.

The chain carries TRBV7-8 and TRBJ1-2; D is possibly TRBD1 (5 bases). The germline gives CDR1 SGHVS, CDR2 FQNEAQ. Trimming removed 5 bases from V and 7 bases from J, with 17 bases in between. This CDR3 has 14 residues. CDR3 sequence reads: CASSVPGSGGGYTF. CDR3 DNA: TGTGCCAGCAGCGTCCCGGGCAGCGGGGGTGGCTACACCTTC. The full variable domain, in which reference TRBV7-8 and TRBJ1-2 provide the parts outside the CDR3, is GAGVSQSPRYKVAKRGQDVALRCDPISGHVSLFWYQQALGQGPEFLTYFQNEAQLDKSGLPSDRFFAERPEGSVSTLKIQRTQQEDSAVYLCASSVPGSGGGYTFGSGTRLTVV.

The rearrangement uses TRBV18 and TRBJ1-3; 7 nucleotides line up with TRBD1. This CDR3 spans 18 amino acids. V shed 4 bases and J 0 bases; nucleotides not matched to a gene: 12. Germline CDR1 is KGHSH and CDR2 is LQKENI. CDR3 nucleotide sequence: TGTGCCAGCTCACTCGGGACCGGGACAGCGAGCTCTGGAAACACCATATATTTT. It is translated as CASSLGTGTASSGNTIYF.

The genes are TRBV7-9 and TRBJ1-1; maybe TRBD1 (5 bases). The CDR3 spans 14 residues. Germline CDR1 reads SEHNR; CDR2 reads FQNEAQ (reference sequence). V dropped 5 bases and J dropped 3 bases, with 13 bases sitting between them. DNA for the CDR3: TGTGCCAGCAGCCAGGGCCTTGATCACACTGAAGCTTTCTTT. This codes for CASSQGLDHTEAFF.

The chain is built from TRBV19 and TRBJ1-5; 8 bases align to TRBD1. After removal of 5 bases from V and 4 bases from J, the junction contained 4 bases not matched to a gene. The CDR3 runs 14 residues. The V gene's germline CDR1 is LNHDA and CDR2 SQIVND (reference sequence). The CDR3 region has the DNA TGTGCCAGTAGTTCTGGGACAGGTAATCAGCCCCAGCATTTT. Translation: CASSSGTGNQPQHF.

The V and J genes are TRBV5-4 and TRBJ2-1, with D possibly being TRBD1 (6 bases). The germline gives CDR1 SGHNT, CDR2 YYREEE (reference sequence). This CDR3 contains 16 residues. Trimming took off 1 base at V and 4 bases at J, with 15 bases between the two ends. Here the CDR3 DNA reads TGTGCCAGCAGCTTGTGGGGGCAGGGTGGGTACAATGAGCAGTTCTTC. Its translation is CASSLWGQGGYNEQFF. Together with reference TRBV5-4 and TRBJ2-1, the CDR3 gives the full variable domain: ETGVTQSPTHLIKTRGQQVTLRCSSQSGHNTVSWYQQALGQGPQFIFQYYREEENGRGNFPPRFSGLQFPNYSSELNVNALELDDSALYLCASSLWGQGGYNEQFFGPGTRLTVL.